Listed below are T cell receptor beta chains from one sample, sequenced in a study of T cell repertoires in cytomegalovirus infection. TCRdb processed the reads anew with MiXCR; each CDR3 protein has one entry. The sample has 130,000 or so distinct CDR3 sequences, 5.5% to 8% seen once. What was sequenced was PBMCs. Receptors originate from a human donor in good health (CMV status not recorded). Some clones in this sample may be carry-over from other donors' samples. Each CDR3 is given without its conserved first and last residue.

cdr3_aa	cdr3_length	v_call	j_call
ASSLSLGGYT	10	TRBV7-2	TRBJ1-2
ASSVDSGGYNEQF	13	TRBV9	TRBJ2-1
ASSMQVGTEAF	11	TRBV19	TRBJ1-1
SARGEIDRDQIPQH	14	TRBV20-1	TRBJ1-5
ASSPHTRGATDTQY	14	TRBV7-3	TRBJ2-3
ASSGGPRKTYEQY	13	TRBV6-4	TRBJ2-7
SARRGLSTDTQY	12	TRBV20-1	TRBJ2-3
ASSPRLAGGDTQY	13	TRBV7-2	TRBJ2-3
ASSPGAGVNEKLF	13	TRBV7-2	TRBJ1-4
SVSGQVGPTEAF	12	TRBV29-1	TRBJ1-1
ASSLYGETQY	10	TRBV5-4	TRBJ2-5
ASSFGSGENYEQY	13	TRBV5-1	TRBJ2-7
ASSLVGTSGYEQY	13	TRBV7-2	TRBJ2-7
ASSFQGSGNTIY	12	TRBV28	TRBJ1-3
ASSFITGSGTEAF	13	TRBV7-2	TRBJ1-1
ASSLGGDSTEAF	12	TRBV28	TRBJ1-1
ASSQGVTSYEQY	12	TRBV14	TRBJ2-7
ASSLVLAGIYEQY	13	TRBV7-8	TRBJ2-7
ASSPQSGNTIY	11	TRBV18	TRBJ1-3
ASSLSGKNTEAF	12	TRBV7-8	TRBJ1-1
ATSPRGGLYNEQF	13	TRBV15	TRBJ2-1
ASSYTRWGDQPQH	13	TRBV6-5	TRBJ1-5
ASSLERLNYGYT	12	TRBV7-2	TRBJ1-2
ASSFGTRYETQY	12	TRBV7-2	TRBJ2-5
SAVRGGTYEQY	11	TRBV20-1	TRBJ2-7
ASSPLDRGDYGYT	13	TRBV18	TRBJ1-2